One sample yielded the 23 T cell receptor beta chains listed below, sequenced in a study of blood T cell repertoires in COVID-19. Profiled with immunoSEQ multiplex PCR; TCRdb holds only in-frame clones, not every one. The sample lists about 50,000 clones, more than 75% seen once, with roughly a fifth in the top ten. The specimen was peripheral blood. The origin of the receptors is a man aged 45 to 65 with active or convalescent COVID-19.

The J gene is TRBJ1-2, the V gene TRBV15, with TRBD1 matching over 9 bases. CDR1 LNHNV and CDR2 YYDKDF come from the germline V gene (reference sequence). The trim removed 0 bases at V and 6 bases at J, leaving 5 bases unmatched. This CDR3 is 15 amino acids long. The CDR3 region has the DNA TGTGCCACCAGCAGAGAAACAGGGGGCGATCATGGCTACACCTTC. It translates to CATSRETGGDHGYTF.

The J gene is TRBJ2-3, the V gene TRBV27; D not resolved. CDR3 length: 12 amino acids. Germline lookup yields CDR1 MNHEY and CDR2 SMNVEV (reference sequence). The V end lost 7 bases, the J end lost 4 bases, and 9 bases lay between the germline ends. CDR3 loop: CASTPPADTQYF. DNA of the CDR3: TGTGCCAGCACCCCCCCGGCAGATACGCAGTATTTT.

V and J are TRBV5-1 and TRBJ1-2, with 8 bases identical to TRBD1. Per the germline V gene, CDR1 is SGHRS and CDR2 is YFSETQ. V trimming: 4 bases; J trimming: 9 bases; junction bases outside the gene matches: 14. This CDR3 contains 15 residues. DNA for the CDR3: TGCGCCAGCAGCCCTGGACTCGGACAGGGCGGCCGCTACACCTTC. As protein: CASSPGLGQGGRYTF.

The chain employs TRBV10-3 and TRBJ1-5; D not resolved. The CDR3 sequence is 15 residues long. Looked up from germline, CDR1 is ENHRY and CDR2 is SYGVKD. Trimming removed 3 bases from V and 4 bases from J, with 13 bases in between. The CDR3 nucleotides read TGTGCCATCAGTGAAGGTTATGGAGGGAATCAGCCCCAGCATTTT. Amino acid sequence: CAISEGYGGNQPQHF.

This chain links TRBV3-1 (or the pseudogene TRBV3-2) with TRBJ2-5; 8 bases fit TRBD2. Germline V gene sequence: CDR1 LGHDT, CDR2 YNNKEL (reference sequence). This CDR3 region has 17 residues. V lost 4 bases and J lost 3; bases outside the gene matches: 13. The CDR3 loop is CASSPLGIAGKEETQYF. The CDR3 nucleotides read TGTGCCAGCAGCCCACTAGGGATAGCGGGGAAGGAAGAGACCCAGTACTTC.

CDR3 nucleotide sequence: TGTGCCAGTAGTGAGGGCGGCACAGATACGCAGTATTTT. Protein: CASSEGGTDTQYF. The chain has TRBV19 and TRBJ2-3; tentatively, D is TRBD2 (5 bases). Germline assignment: CDR1 LNHDA and CDR2 SQIVND (reference sequence). This CDR3 has 13 amino acids. V was cut by 5 bases and J by 1 base, with 7 bases left in between.

This rearrangement joins TRBV29-1 to TRBJ1-1; D is perhaps TRBD1 (5 bases). Germline V lookup: CDR1 SQVTM, CDR2 ANQGSEA. The CDR3 contains 11 residues. The ends were cut back, 4 bases at V and 4 bases at J, with 7 bases in the middle. For the CDR3, the DNA is TGCAGCGTTGTAGGGGTCACTGAAGCTTTCTTT. Protein sequence: CSVVGVTEAFF.

This clone was picked up a small number of times. The chain joins TRBV5-4 to TRBJ1-4; 11 bases align to TRBD1. The germline gives CDR1 SGHNT, CDR2 YYREEE (reference sequence). The CDR3 is 15 residues long. V shed 4 bases and J 7 bases; nucleotides not matched to a gene: 6. The CDR3 protein is CASSDGQGAGEKLFF. The DNA for the CDR3 is TGTGCCAGCAGCGACGGACAGGGGGCTGGTGAAAAACTGTTTTTT.

CDR3 DNA sequence: TGTGCCAGCTCACGGGACAGGGCGGATTATTCACCCCTCCACTTT. It translates to CASSRDRADYSPLHF. The V gene is TRBV18, the J gene TRBJ1-6, with 9 bases that match TRBD1. Germline CDR1 reads KGHSH; CDR2 reads LQKENI. Unmatched junction bases numbered 6, after V lost 4 bases and J lost 8 bases. CDR3 length: 15 residues.

J is TRBJ1-1 and V is TRBV19; 7 bases line up with TRBD1. Germline lookup yields CDR1 LNHDA and CDR2 SQIVND (reference sequence). This CDR3 comprises 17 residues. With V trimmed by 8 bases and J by 0 bases, 15 bases remained unmatched. CDR3 in amino acids: CASRTQGKGAMNTEAFF. The CDR3 DNA reads TGTGCCAGTCGCACTCAAGGGAAGGGGGCCATGAACACTGAAGCTTTCTTT.

The chain joins TRBV9 to TRBJ2-1; tentative D call: TRBD2 (7 bases). V shed 0 bases and J shed 10 bases, with 17 bases lying between them. Looked up from germline, CDR1 is SGDLS and CDR2 is YYNGEE. This CDR3 is built from 15 residues. The DNA of the CDR3 is TGTGCCAGCAGCGTAGAAGGGGGGGAGTTCAGGGAGCAGTTCTTC. This encodes CASSVEGGEFREQFF.

The sample holds a few counts of this clone. The chain has TRBV19 and TRBJ1-5; D possibly corresponds to TRBD1 (6 bases). The germline V and J ends were trimmed by 8 bases and 7 bases, with 12 bases remaining between them. The V gene's germline CDR1 is LNHDA and CDR2 SQIVND (reference sequence). This CDR3 is 12 amino acids long. This CDR3 reads CASGLQGQPQHF. For the CDR3, the DNA is TGTGCCAGTGGCCTACAGGGCCAGCCCCAGCATTTT.

The chain combines TRBV11-1 with TRBJ1-2; TRBD1 might be the D (5 bases). This CDR3 contains 15 residues. Germline assignment: CDR1 SGHAT and CDR2 FQDESV (reference sequence). V was trimmed by 5 bases and J by 4 bases, leaving 17 bases between them. This chain's CDR3 is CASSPPGERGYGYTF. The CDR3 coding sequence is TGTGCCAGCAGCCCACCTGGGGAAAGGGGCTATGGCTACACCTTC.

CDR3 protein: CAISAAGGINQPQHF. Here the CDR3 DNA reads TGTGCCATCAGTGCGGCTGGGGGGATCAATCAGCCCCAGCATTTT. V usage is TRBV10-3 and J usage is TRBJ1-5; possibly TRBD1 for D (5 bases). Trimming took off 4 bases at V and 3 bases at J, with 13 bases between the two ends. The length of the CDR3 is 15 residues. CDR1 and CDR2 (germline): ENHRY, SYGVKD.

The chain recombines TRBV14 with TRBJ2-5; 7 nucleotides line up with TRBD1. This CDR3 comprises 20 residues. Germline V gene sequence: CDR1 SGHDN, CDR2 FVKESK. Trimming removed 0 bases from V and 5 bases from J; junction bases left unmatched: 21. The CDR3 spells CASSQDSPRRRGGSYETQYF. The DNA of the CDR3 is TGTGCCAGCAGCCAAGATTCCCCACGCCGGAGAGGGGGCTCTTACGAGACCCAGTACTTC. Full variable domain (remainder filled in from reference TRBV14 and TRBJ2-5): EAGVTQFPSHSVIEKGQTVTLRCDPISGHDNLYWYRRVMGKEIKFLLHFVKESKQDESGMPNNRFLAERTGGTYSTLKVQPAELEDSGVYFCASSQDSPRRRGGSYETQYFGPGTRLLVL.

This clone occurred once. The chain has TRBV28 and TRBJ1-2, with D unclear. In germline, CDR1 is MDHEN, CDR2 SYDVKM. Trimming left V 3 bases short and J 5 bases short, with 13 bases between. This CDR3 is built from 14 residues. The chain's CDR3 is CASSFGGGQYGYTF. The CDR3 nucleotides read TGTGCCAGCAGTTTTGGAGGCGGCCAGTATGGCTACACCTTC.

CDR3 bases: TGCAGCGTTGTTTTCGCAGGGATTGGTCCACAAGAGACCCAGTACTTC. Protein sequence: CSVVFAGIGPQETQYF. This chain uses TRBV29-1 with TRBJ2-5; D is perhaps TRBD1 (5 bases). Germline assignment: CDR1 SQVTM and CDR2 ANQGSEA. This CDR3 contains 16 residues. V lost 4 bases to trimming and J lost 2 bases, with 20 bases between them.

This chain connects TRBV6-5 to TRBJ2-5; D remains ambiguous. V lost 0 bases and J lost 4, with 6 bases in between. Germline V gives CDR1 MNHEY, CDR2 SVGAGI. CDR3 length: 13 residues. The CDR3, as DNA: TGTGCCAGCAGTTACTCGTACACAGAGACCCAGTACTTC. Encoded protein: CASSYSYTETQYF.

The V and J genes are TRBV19 and TRBJ1-1; a possible D gene is TRBD1 (6 bases). V was cut by 9 bases and J by 10 bases, with 21 bases left in between. The germline V gene encodes CDR1 LNHDA and CDR2 SQIVND (reference sequence). The CDR3 contains 13 residues. In nucleotides, the CDR3 is TGTGCCAGCCAAGGGGGGGCGGGGGTGGCAGCTTTCTTT. The encoded protein is CASQGGAGVAAFF. The entire variable domain, with the rest obtained from reference TRBV19 and TRBJ1-1, is as follows: DGGITQSPKYLFRKEGQNVTLSCEQNLNHDAMYWYRQDPGQGLRLIYYSQIVNDFQKGDIAEGYSVSREKKESFPLTVTSAQKNPTAFYLCASQGGAGVAAFFGQGTRLTVV.

The rearrangement uses TRBV29-1 and TRBJ1-2, with a weak D call TRBD1 (5 bases). The germline gives CDR1 SQVTM, CDR2 ANQGSEA. The CDR3 has 13 residues. Trimming cost V 4 bases and J 8 bases, with 17 bases left between them. The CDR3 protein is CSVAQGGIGGYTF. CDR3 sequence (DNA): TGCAGCGTTGCCCAGGGTGGGATAGGGGGCTACACCTTC. The full variable domain, with the rest looked up from reference TRBV29-1 and TRBJ1-2, is SAVISQKPSRDICQRGTSLTIQCQVDSQVTMMFWYRQQPGQSLTLIATANQGSEATYESGFVIDKFPISRPNLTFSTLTVSNMSPEDSSIYLCSVAQGGIGGYTFGSGTRLTVV.

The chain joins TRBV5-1 to TRBJ2-2; TRBD1 agrees at 10 bases. CDR1 is SGHRS and CDR2 is YFSETQ in the germline V gene. V lost 7 bases to trimming and J lost 3 bases; unmatched junction nucleotides: 3. The CDR3 extends over 14 amino acids. CDR3 nucleotide sequence: TGCGCCAGCTGGGACAGGGGATACACCGGGGAGCTGTTTTTT. Protein product: CASWDRGYTGELFF.

The rearrangement links TRBV27 to TRBJ1-4, with TRBD1 identical over 8 bases. CDR1 is MNHEY and CDR2 is SMNVEV in the germline V gene (reference sequence). CDR3 size: 16 residues. V dropped 6 bases and J dropped 4; count of bases not matched to a gene: 10. The CDR3 spells CASSSGQAVFNEKLFF. For the CDR3, the DNA is TGTGCCAGCAGCTCGGGACAGGCAGTCTTTAATGAAAAACTGTTTTTT.

This chain links TRBV5-8 with TRBJ1-1; no firm D call. The germline CDR1 and CDR2 sequences are SGHTS and YDEGEE. V was shortened by 4 bases and J by 0 bases, with 4 bases between the two germline ends. The CDR3 has 12 amino acids. The CDR3 reads CASSLMNTEAFF. CDR3 nucleotide sequence: TGTGCCAGCAGCCTTATGAACACTGAAGCTTTCTTT.